This TCR beta chain was obtained from a study of cytomegalovirus exposure and HLA in healthy donors. In the case of this clone: Its matching antigen is unknown.

General study results and limits: The classifier reportedly diagnosed cytomegalovirus status with high specificity and sensitivity. Cytomegalovirus-associated status was assigned to around 160 TCR beta chains. Relative to equally common others, HLA-associated TCR beta chains showed greater clonal expansion in a later analysis. As confirmed in vitro, a few CMV-associated chains were specific for CMV antigens.

Germline values: CDR1 SGHVS, CDR2 FNYEAQ. The CDR3 is made up of 16 amino acids. The V segment lost 6 bases and the J segment 3 bases; nucleotides outside the gene matches: 6. The PCR contained 60 Vbeta and 13 Jbeta primers. This table comes from immunoSEQ multiplex PCR, and its TCRdb copy is limited to in-frame clones, with some not included. The sample comprises some 130,000 clones, 65% to 85% of which are singletons, and roughly 1.2% rests with the top ten. The chain carries TRBV7-6 and TRBJ2-1; 12 bases are a match to TRBD2. This TCR was recovered from a boy younger than 18 in good health and CMV-seronegative. The specimen sequenced was PBMCs. The CDR3 nucleotides are TGTGCCAGCAGTTCTAGCGGGGGGGTGGTCTACAATGAGCAGTTCTTC. Protein: CASSSSGGVVYNEQFF.